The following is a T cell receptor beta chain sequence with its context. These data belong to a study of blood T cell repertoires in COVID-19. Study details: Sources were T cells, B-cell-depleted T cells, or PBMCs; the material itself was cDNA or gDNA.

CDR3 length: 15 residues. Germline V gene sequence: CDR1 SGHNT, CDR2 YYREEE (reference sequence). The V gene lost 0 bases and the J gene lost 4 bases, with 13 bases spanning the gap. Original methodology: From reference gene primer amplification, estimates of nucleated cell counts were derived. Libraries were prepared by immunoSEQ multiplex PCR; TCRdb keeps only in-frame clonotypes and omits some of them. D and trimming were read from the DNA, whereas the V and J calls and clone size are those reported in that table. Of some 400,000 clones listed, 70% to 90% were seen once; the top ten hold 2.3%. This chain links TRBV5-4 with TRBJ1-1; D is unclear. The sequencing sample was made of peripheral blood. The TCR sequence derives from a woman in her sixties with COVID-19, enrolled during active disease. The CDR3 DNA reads TGTGCCAGCAGCTTGGTGGGTCCGGGGAGCACTGAAGCTTTCTTT. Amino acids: CASSLVGPGSTEAFF.